The 21 T cell receptor beta chains listed next were all sequenced from one sample in a study of vaccination effects on CD4 cells after COVID-19. The table came from immunoSEQ multiplex PCR; TCRdb's copy has only in-frame clones and leaves some out. The repertoire consists of around 37,000 clones, with around 79% occurring once and the leading ten covering under 3%. These receptors' antigens are unknown. Upon completion of more than 9 days in culture, CD4+ T cells were isolated. The sample consisted of CD4+ T cells from PBMCs cultured without peptide, taken before COVID-19 vaccination. Receptors were obtained from a human donor who received a COVID-19 vaccine.

This clone was observed a single time. The CDR3 region has the DNA TGCGCCAGCAGCGTACAGGGTGAGGGCACTGAAGCTTTCTTT. Translation: CASSVQGEGTEAFF. This chain connects TRBV5-1 to TRBJ1-1; weak D call: TRBD1 (6 bases). This CDR3 is 14 amino acids long. Germline V lookup: CDR1 SGHRS, CDR2 YFSETQ. The V end was cut by 4 bases, the J end by 4 bases, with 14 bases between.

V is TRBV4-2 and J is TRBJ2-7; 8 bases are a match to TRBD2. Germline V gene sequence: CDR1 LGHNA, CDR2 YNFKEQ. J gave up 0 bases and V 1 base, and 2 bases lay outside the gene matches. This CDR3 contains 15 residues. CDR3 sequence (DNA): TGTGCCAGCAGCCAAGTGGCGGGGGGCTCCTACGAGCAGTACTTC. Its protein is CASSQVAGGSYEQYF.

This rearrangement joins TRBV5-8 to TRBJ1-2, with unresolved D. This CDR3 region has 14 residues. The germline V and J ends were trimmed by 4 bases and 4 bases, with 14 bases remaining between them. CDR1 and CDR2 from the germline V gene are SGHTS and YDEGEE. The CDR3 region has the DNA TGTGCCAGCAGCATTGACGGCTGGGGCTATGGCTACACCTTC. This sequence encodes CASSIDGWGYGYTF. Complete variable domain (other parts from reference TRBV5-8 and TRBJ1-2): EAGVTQSPTHLIKTRGQQATLRCSPISGHTSVYWYQQALGLGLQFLLWYDEGEERNRGNFPPRFSGRQFPNYSSELNVNALELEDSALYLCASSIDGWGYGYTFGSGTRLTVV.

This clone has a handful of counts. J is TRBJ1-1 and V is TRBV4-2, with D maybe TRBD1 (5 bases). Per germline, CDR1 LGHNA and CDR2 YNFKEQ. V lost 0 bases, J lost 0 bases, and 14 bases lay in between. The CDR3 spans 17 residues. Written as DNA, the CDR3 is TGTGCCAGCAGCCAAGATATCGTTGCAGGGTTGAACACTGAAGCTTTCTTT. Translated, it gives CASSQDIVAGLNTEAFF.

V gene TRBV10-3 combines with J gene TRBJ2-2, with 11 bases matching TRBD1. This CDR3 is built from 14 residues. V shed 4 bases, J shed 6 bases, and the junction held 1 base outside the gene matches. From germline, CDR1 is ENHRY and CDR2 SYGVKD. This CDR3 is CAISGDRGAGELFF. For the CDR3, the DNA is TGTGCCATCAGTGGGGACAGGGGGGCCGGGGAGCTGTTTTTT.

V usage is TRBV3-1 (or the pseudogene TRBV3-2) and J usage is TRBJ2-5; TRBD2 matches 12 bases. The CDR3 is made up of 14 amino acids. J gave up 12 bases and V 0 bases, and 5 bases lay outside the gene matches. Germline CDR1 and CDR2: LGHDT and YNNKEL (reference sequence). The CDR3 DNA reads as TGTGCCAGCAGCCAAGATCTAGCGGGGGGGCCCAAGTACTTC. It yields the protein CASSQDLAGGPKYF.

The chain links TRBV13 to TRBJ2-6; D gene unclear. Trimming left V 0 bases short and J 0 bases short, with 6 bases between. The CDR3 length is 16 residues. Per germline, CDR1 PRHDT and CDR2 FYEKMQ (reference sequence). CDR3 in DNA: TGTGCCAGCAGCTTAGGCGCATTCTCTGGGGCCAACGTCCTGACTTTC. This gives the protein CASSLGAFSGANVLTF.

The V gene is TRBV28, the J gene TRBJ1-2, with 7 bases identical to TRBD1. The CDR3 runs 15 residues. V dropped 3 bases and J dropped 1; count of bases not matched to a gene: 5. Germline V gene data show CDR1 as MDHEN and CDR2 as SYDVKM. The CDR3 region is CASSFRQGHNYGYTF. In DNA, the CDR3 is TGTGCCAGCAGTTTCCGACAGGGCCATAACTATGGCTACACCTTC.

The chain uses TRBV11-2 and TRBJ2-7, with 7 bases lining up with TRBD1. V lost 5 bases and J lost 1; bases outside the gene matches: 2. Germline loops: CDR1 SGHAT, CDR2 FQNNGV. The CDR3 has 13 residues. CDR3 bases: TGTGCCAGCAGCATGACAGGGTCCTACGAGCAGTACTTC. This codes for CASSMTGSYEQYF.

The chain links TRBV3-1 (or the pseudogene TRBV3-2) to TRBJ2-5; D is undetermined. CDR1 and CDR2 from the germline V gene are LGHDT and YNNKEL (reference sequence). This CDR3 spans 14 amino acids. V lost 2 bases and J 7 bases, leaving 14 bases between the germline ends. For the CDR3, the DNA is TGTGCCAGCAGCCAACAAAAGTCGACGGGGACCCAGTACTTC. It codes for CASSQQKSTGTQYF.

The chain carries TRBV3-1 (or the pseudogene TRBV3-2) and TRBJ1-2, with TRBD1 matching 10 bases. The length of the CDR3 is 16 residues. Germline V gene sequence: CDR1 LGHDT, CDR2 YNNKEL (reference sequence). Unmatched junction bases numbered 9, after V lost 4 bases and J lost 4 bases. For the CDR3, the DNA is TGTGCCAGCAGCCCAGGCCTGACAGGGGGCTCCTATGGCTACACCTTC. Translation: CASSPGLTGGSYGYTF.

This chain uses TRBV12-3 or TRBV12-4 with TRBJ1-1; D remains ambiguous. There are 11 residues in the CDR3. V was cut by 10 bases and J by 6 bases, with 12 bases left in between. CDR3 region: CATRVGPEAFF. As DNA, the CDR3 is TGTGCCACCAGAGTAGGGCCTGAAGCTTTCTTT.

The chain joins TRBV5-4 to TRBJ2-1, with 8 bases matching TRBD1. The CDR3 totals 15 residues. The germline CDR1 and CDR2 sequences are SGHNT and YYREEE (reference sequence). The J segment lost 5 bases and the V segment lost 3 bases, leaving 7 bases of the junction unmatched. Here the CDR3 DNA reads TGTGCCAGCAGCTCCCCCTTGGACAGGGACAATGAGCAGTTCTTC. It is translated as CASSSPLDRDNEQFF.

The V and J genes are TRBV19 and TRBJ2-1; D assignment may be TRBD1 or TRBD2 (5 bases each). CDR1 LNHDA and CDR2 SQIVND come from the germline V gene (reference sequence). V was cut by 6 bases and J by 4 bases, with 13 bases left in between. This CDR3 has 14 amino acids. The CDR3 bases are TGTGCCAGTAGAACCGGGGCAGCATACAATGAGCAGTTCTTC. This codes for CASRTGAAYNEQFF.

The chain uses TRBV3-1 (or the pseudogene TRBV3-2) and TRBJ2-7; D is ambiguous. The CDR3 is 13 residues long. The V end was cut by 4 bases, the J end by 3 bases, with 10 bases between. The germline gives CDR1 LGHDT, CDR2 YNNKEL (reference sequence). CDR3 sequence reads: CASSPLRNYEQYF. CDR3 bases: TGTGCCAGCAGCCCCTTGCGGAACTACGAGCAGTACTTC.

This clone was picked up one time. This chain connects TRBV27 to TRBJ1-2; D perhaps matches TRBD1 (5 bases). Germline CDR1 reads MNHEY; CDR2 reads SMNVEV (reference sequence). The ends were cut back, 0 bases at V and 4 bases at J, with 12 bases in the middle. This CDR3 is 15 amino acids long. Here the CDR3 DNA reads TGTGCCAGCAGTTTATCGATGGGGACCTCCTATGGCTACACCTTC. Residues: CASSLSMGTSYGYTF.

V gene TRBV12-3 or TRBV12-4 combines with J gene TRBJ1-6; D ambiguous. This CDR3 has 12 amino acids. Trimming cost V 5 bases and J 11 bases, with 10 bases left between them. CDR3 sequence: CASSQSAPPLHF. The CDR3 nucleotides are TGTGCCAGCAGTCAATCGGCCCCACCCCTCCACTTT.

The chain employs TRBV28 and TRBJ1-2, with no clear D. Between the trimmed V and J ends, which lost 6 bases and 8 bases, there was a span of 13 bases. The CDR3 is made up of 12 amino acids. Germline loops: CDR1 MDHEN, CDR2 SYDVKM. CDR3 nucleotides: TGTGCCAGCAGCCGGGGATTTAAGGGCTACACCTTC. Protein: CASSRGFKGYTF.

This clone was seen more than once but under ten times. V is TRBV2 and J is TRBJ2-1; the D gene is possibly TRBD2 (6 bases). The V gene lost 2 bases and the J gene lost 10 bases, with 15 bases spanning the gap. The germline V gene has CDR1 SNHLY and CDR2 FYNNEI. This CDR3 comprises 14 residues. CDR3 sequence (DNA): TGTGCCAGCAGTGAAAGGAGGGGCTCGGGCGAGCAGTTCTTC. Encoded protein: CASSERRGSGEQFF.

The chain carries TRBV4-2 and TRBJ1-2; D gene uncertain. V was cut by 1 base and J by 6 bases, with 15 bases left in between. The CDR3 contains 15 residues. From germline, CDR1 is LGHNA and CDR2 YNFKEQ. Here the CDR3 reads CASSQARGREDGYTF. The CDR3, as DNA: TGTGCCAGCAGCCAAGCTAGAGGGAGGGAGGATGGCTACACCTTC.

This chain uses TRBV24-1 with TRBJ2-3; D is ambiguous. The CDR3 spans 14 residues. V was trimmed by 9 bases and J by 6 bases, leaving 18 bases between them. Germline V gene lookup returns CDR1 KGHDR and CDR2 SFDVKD. This chain's CDR3 is CATSPSLTADTQYF. Here the CDR3 DNA reads TGTGCCACCTCCCCTTCGCTCACGGCGGATACGCAGTATTTT.